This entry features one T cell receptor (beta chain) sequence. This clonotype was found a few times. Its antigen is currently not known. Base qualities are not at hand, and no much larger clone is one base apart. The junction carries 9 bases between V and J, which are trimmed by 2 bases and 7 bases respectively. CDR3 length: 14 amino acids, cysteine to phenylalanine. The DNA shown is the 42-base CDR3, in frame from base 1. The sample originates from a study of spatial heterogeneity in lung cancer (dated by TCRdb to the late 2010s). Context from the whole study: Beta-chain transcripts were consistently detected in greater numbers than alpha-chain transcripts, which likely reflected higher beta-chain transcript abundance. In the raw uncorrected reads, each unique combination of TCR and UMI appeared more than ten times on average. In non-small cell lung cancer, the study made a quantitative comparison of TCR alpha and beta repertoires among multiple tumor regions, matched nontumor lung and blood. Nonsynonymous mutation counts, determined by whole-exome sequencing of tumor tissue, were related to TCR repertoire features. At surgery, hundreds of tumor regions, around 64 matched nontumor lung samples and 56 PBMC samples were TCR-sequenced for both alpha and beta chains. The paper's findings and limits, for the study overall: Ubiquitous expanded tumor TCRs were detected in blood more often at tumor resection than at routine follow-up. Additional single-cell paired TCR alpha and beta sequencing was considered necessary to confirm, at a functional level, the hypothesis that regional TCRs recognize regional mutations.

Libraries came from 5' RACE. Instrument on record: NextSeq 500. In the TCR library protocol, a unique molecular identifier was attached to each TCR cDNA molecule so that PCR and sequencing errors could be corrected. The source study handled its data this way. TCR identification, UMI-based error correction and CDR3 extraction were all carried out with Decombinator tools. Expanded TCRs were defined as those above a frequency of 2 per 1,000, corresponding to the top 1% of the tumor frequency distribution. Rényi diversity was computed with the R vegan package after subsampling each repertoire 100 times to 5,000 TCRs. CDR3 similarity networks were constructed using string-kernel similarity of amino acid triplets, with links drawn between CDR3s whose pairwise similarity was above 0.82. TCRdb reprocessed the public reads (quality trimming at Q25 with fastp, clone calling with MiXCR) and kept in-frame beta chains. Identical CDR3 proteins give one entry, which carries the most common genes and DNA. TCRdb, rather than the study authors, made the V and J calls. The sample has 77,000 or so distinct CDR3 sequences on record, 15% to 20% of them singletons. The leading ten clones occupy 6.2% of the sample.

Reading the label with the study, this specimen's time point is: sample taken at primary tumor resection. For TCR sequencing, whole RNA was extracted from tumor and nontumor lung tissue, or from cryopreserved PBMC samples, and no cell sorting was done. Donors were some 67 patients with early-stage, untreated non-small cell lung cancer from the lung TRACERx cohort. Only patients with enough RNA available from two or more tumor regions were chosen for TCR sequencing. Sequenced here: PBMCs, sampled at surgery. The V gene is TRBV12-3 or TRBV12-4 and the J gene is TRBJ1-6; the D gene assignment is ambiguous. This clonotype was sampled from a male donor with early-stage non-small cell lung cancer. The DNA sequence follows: TGTGCCAGCAGTTTAAGCCTGCGAAATTCACCCCTCCACTTT. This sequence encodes CASSLSLRNSPLHF.